This TCR beta chain was retrieved from a study of blood T cells in healthy people across ages. Isolation yielded PBMCs, at least 6 million per sample, in every case. Deletions cut 0 bases from V and 7 bases from J, with 10 bases between. The CDR3 runs to 14 residues. From germline, CDR1 is LGHDT and CDR2 YNNKEL (reference sequence). Next came a second PCR, run for roughly 7 to 12 cycles, which used a sample-barcoded 5' primer along with a J-beta primer mix. TCRdb reanalysed the 5' RACE reads using MiXCR and keeps one entry per CDR3 protein. The repertoire has hundreds of thousands of distinct CDR3 sequences, under 25% of them found once; the top ten carry around 3.4%.

The source is a man between 65 and 85 years old in good health. This chain connects TRBV3-1 to TRBJ2-1; D gene ambiguous. The sequencing sample was made of blood. The CDR3 here is CASSQDSLPNEQFF. CDR3 DNA: TGTGCCAGCAGCCAAGATTCCCTGCCAAATGAGCAGTTCTTC.